Sequencing of this TCR beta chain was carried out in a study of T cells in Graves' hyperthyroidism and ophthalmopathy. Subjects aged 18 to 65 presented with newly diagnosed hyperthyroidism of less than 2 months' duration. The study collected blood at first hyperthyroidism diagnosis, before any ophthalmopathy symptoms arose. Germline V CDR1 and CDR2: KGHDR, SFDVKD. V shed 6 bases, J shed 6 bases, and the junction held 9 bases outside the gene matches. The CDR3 consists of 16 residues. This clonotype was detected many times. RNA transcripts yielded amplified TCR beta CDR3 regions. The HTBI primer set drove a first-round RT-PCR of the TCR CDR3. One entry per CDR3 protein, called by TCRdb with MiXCR from the multiplex PCR reads. The sample has a few hundred thousand distinct CDR3 sequences; 13% to 15% are singletons.

This receptor was taken from a woman aged 50 to 65 with Graves' hyperthyroidism that later progressed to Graves' ophthalmopathy. The specimen was blood. The chain recombines TRBV24-1 with TRBJ2-2; 10 bases fit TRBD1. The CDR3 region is CATSRDRGFGAGELFF. The CDR3 DNA reads as TGTGCCACCAGTAGGGACAGGGGATTCGGGGCCGGGGAGCTGTTTTTT.